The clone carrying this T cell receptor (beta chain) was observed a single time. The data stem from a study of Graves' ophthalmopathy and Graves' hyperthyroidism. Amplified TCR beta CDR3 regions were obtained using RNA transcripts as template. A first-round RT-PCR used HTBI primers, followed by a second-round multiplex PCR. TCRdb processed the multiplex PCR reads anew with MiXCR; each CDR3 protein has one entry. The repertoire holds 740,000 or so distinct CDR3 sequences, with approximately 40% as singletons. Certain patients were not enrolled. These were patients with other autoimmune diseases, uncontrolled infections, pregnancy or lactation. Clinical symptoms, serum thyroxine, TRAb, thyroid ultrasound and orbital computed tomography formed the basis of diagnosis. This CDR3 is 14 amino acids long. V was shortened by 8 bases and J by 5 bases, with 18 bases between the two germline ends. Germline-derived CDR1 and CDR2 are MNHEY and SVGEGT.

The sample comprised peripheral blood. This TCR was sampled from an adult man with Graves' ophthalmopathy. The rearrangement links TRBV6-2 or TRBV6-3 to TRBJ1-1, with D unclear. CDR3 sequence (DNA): TGTGCCAGCTCACCAGGACTTTCTAGGACTGAAGCTTTCTTT. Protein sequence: CASSPGLSRTEAFF.